Given below is one T cell receptor beta chain in context. Its matching antigen is unknown. With a much larger clone just one base away, this may be a read error. Caucasian, healthy and from Russia, the donors were aged between roughly 6 and 95. These data originate in a study of blood T cells in healthy people across ages. Study results and limitations: Researchers said unsorted PBMCs prevented a conclusive naive versus antigen-experienced comparison. Higher diversity and more naive CD4+ cells were features of long-lived donors, compared to aged donors.

CDR3 length: 15 residues. The V and J ends lost 5 bases and 3 bases, in that order; junction bases with no gene match: 5. Germline V lookup: CDR1 LGHDT, CDR2 YNNKEL (reference sequence). Through a sample-barcoded 5' primer and a J-beta primer mix, a second PCR was run for roughly 7 to 12 cycles. MiXCR, run by TCRdb on the 5' RACE reads, gives a single entry per CDR3 protein. The sample contains about 1.6 million distinct CDR3 sequences, roughly 30% of which appear only once. Input material: blood. This TCR was sampled from a woman aged 25-40 years in good health. This chain links TRBV3-1 with TRBJ2-7, with TRBD2 identical over 12 bases. This chain's CDR3 is CASSATGLAGYEQYF. The CDR3 bases are TGTGCCAGCAGCGCTACGGGACTAGCGGGCTACGAGCAGTACTTC.